The entry below describes one T cell receptor (beta chain). Which antigen it targets is not known. No quality values exist for individual bases; no much larger clone is one base distant. These data originate in a study of blood T cell repertoires in COVID-19 (TCRdb year 2020). Concerning the study at large: Samples from collaborators originated in the United States, Italy and Spain and spanned both the acute and convalescent phases of COVID-19. The material from the prospective study consisted of cDNA or gDNA derived from T cells, B-cell-depleted T cells, or PBMCs. A de-identified subject ID, COVID-19 status, age in years and sex were almost always included in the sample metadata. Deeply sampled blood TCRbeta repertoires from subjects exposed to, actively infected with, or recovered from COVID-19 were included in the dataset. Samples came from the ongoing ImmuneRACE study (first 160 participants) plus 1,254 subjects from 6 global collaborators. A freely available public database, intended as a resource for researchers studying the immune response to SARS-CoV-2, is where the repertoires were released. Where available, HLA class I and class II types were obtained from metadata supplied by the sample provider rather than from assay-based typing. Findings and caveats that apply to the study as a whole: The quantity of clinical and demographic metadata differed by source and by participant and was supplied without curation.

TCRbeta CDR3 regions were amplified from genomic DNA using the immunoSEQ Assay, a bias-controlled multiplex PCR. Processing in the source paper ran as follows. Nucleated cell counts per sample were estimated from amplification of reference gene primers within the assay. To quantify the absolute abundance of each unique TCRbeta CDR3 rearrangement, sequence reads were collapsed and filtered. For each sample, productive Simpson clonality was calculated as the square root of Simpson's diversity index over productive rearrangements. TCRdb limited this immuneACCESS table to in-frame rearrangements with V and J called. A share of clones is missing; checked studies link under half to unresolved V genes, and the rest is unexplained. The V and J calls and the clone size are those of that table, but D and trimming were determined from the DNA. The sample includes a few hundred thousand clones, with 86% observed a single time. 9% to 15% of the sample is taken by the ten largest.

From the germline V gene (reference sequence), CDR1 is WNHNN and CDR2 is SYGVQD. Taken from cysteine to phenylalanine, the CDR3 has 15 residues. The sequence is cut down to CDR3 DNA, 45 bases in frame from base 1. The germline V end is reduced by 3 bases and the J end by 6 bases; junction bases left unmatched: 5. Collaborating institutions collected whole blood in K2EDTA tubes following their own protocols. For TCRbeta analysis, collaborators shipped samples in one of three forms: frozen whole blood, isolated PBMCs, or DNA extracted from either of those sample types. Sequencing was performed on peripheral blood. The sequence came from a man at least 80 years old with acute or convalescent COVID-19. The chain employs TRBV10-1 and TRBJ2-1; 10 junctional bases match TRBD1. The DNA reads as follows: TGCGCCAGCAGTGACGGGACAGGGGCCACCAATGAGCAGTTCTTC. It is translated as CASSDGTGATNEQFF.